This TCR beta chain was profiled in a study of T-cell memory formation after mild COVID-19. About the research overall: Among the donors, TCR clusters were largely specific to each donor. Findings and caveats of the study: Several responding clones turned up in pre-infection memory, indicating that cross-reactive memory may have taken part. Second-wave clones peaking on day 37 lacked confirmed SARS-CoV-2 specificity.

For this clonotype: Antigen unknown.

Barcoded TCR alpha and TCR beta cDNA libraries with UMIs came from 5'RACE using constant-segment primers. TCRdb analysed the 5' RACE reads with MiXCR anew, one entry per CDR3 protein. The profile covers tens of thousands of distinct CDR3 sequences, with about 13% appearing a single time and over 25% taken by the ten largest. Trimming took off 3 bases at V and 4 bases at J, with 10 bases between the two ends. CDR1 SQVTM and CDR2 ANQGSEA come from the germline V gene. The CDR3 loop spans 12 amino acids. Sequenced input: PBMCs or a T cell subset sorted from them (not recorded which). The rearrangement links TRBV29-1 to TRBJ2-7; D possibly corresponds to TRBD2 (6 bases). The clonotype originates from an adult woman who had mild COVID-19 (a few samples of this study predate the infection). Cell type and time point are not known. CDR3 bases: TGCAGCGTTGAGGCGGGAAGGTACGAGCAGTACTTC. Its protein is CSVEAGRYEQYF.